These 15 T cell receptor beta chains came from one sample sequenced in a study of cytomegalovirus exposure and HLA in healthy donors. 60 Vbeta and 13 Jbeta primers were used in PCR. Libraries were prepared by immunoSEQ multiplex PCR; TCRdb keeps only in-frame clonotypes and omits some of them. The sample consists of fewer than 250,000 clones, around 76% of them appearing once. The source material was PBMCs. The receptors shown here come from a man between 40 and 49 years old in good health and CMV-seropositive.

CDR3 sequence reads: CASSVDGTGDYGYTF. The CDR3 DNA reads TGTGCCAGCAGCGTAGACGGGACAGGGGACTATGGCTACACCTTC. The chain joins TRBV9 to TRBJ1-2, with 10 bases matching TRBD1. Germline V gives CDR1 SGDLS, CDR2 YYNGEE. There are 15 residues in the CDR3. Trimming took 0 bases from V and 3 from J; bases not matched to a gene: 2.

The gene calls are TRBV12-5 and TRBJ2-7; 12 bases are a match to TRBD2. The germline V gene encodes CDR1 LGHNT and CDR2 FRNRAP. Losses at the gene ends were 2 bases for V and 5 bases for J; bases not matched to a gene: 7. CDR3 length: 16 amino acids. In nucleotides, the CDR3 is TGTGCTAGTGGTTTGATTTGGACTAGCGGGAACCACGAGCAGTACTTC. Translated, it gives CASGLIWTSGNHEQYF.

V usage is TRBV28 and J usage is TRBJ2-5; D gene unclear. This CDR3 comprises 15 residues. The germline V gene has CDR1 MDHEN and CDR2 SYDVKM. V lost 5 bases, J lost 1 base, and 14 bases lay in between. CDR3 coding DNA: TGTGCCAGCAGTCTTTTGGGCACGGCCCAAGAGACCCAGTACTTC. Protein product: CASSLLGTAQETQYF.

The chain recombines TRBV11-2 with TRBJ1-2; D possibly corresponds to TRBD1 (5 bases). Trimming shortened V by 5 bases and J by 5 bases, and 18 bases separated the two germline ends. Germline V gene sequence: CDR1 SGHAT, CDR2 FQNNGV. The CDR3 length is 15 residues. In nucleotides, the CDR3 is TGTGCCAGCAGCACCTCCAGGGAGGCCATGTATGGCTACACCTTC. Encoded protein: CASSTSREAMYGYTF.

This clone was seen only a few times. Additional DNA sequences in this sample encode the identical CDR3. The rearrangement uses TRBV30 and TRBJ1-1, with 7 bases matching TRBD1. Trimming removed 2 bases from V and 2 bases from J; junction bases left unmatched: 5. CDR1 and CDR2 (germline): GTSNPN, SVGIG (reference sequence). The CDR3 spans 14 residues. This CDR3 reads CAWSRDSKNTEAFF. CDR3 in DNA: TGTGCCTGGAGTAGGGACAGTAAAAACACTGAAGCTTTCTTT.

The chain joins TRBV6-1 to TRBJ1-1; 7 nucleotides line up with TRBD1. Germline V gene sequence: CDR1 MNHNS, CDR2 SASEGT. The J segment lost 0 bases and the V segment lost 9 bases, leaving 10 bases of the junction unmatched. The CDR3 covers 15 residues. CDR3 protein: CASMTGTIMNTEAFF. The CDR3, as DNA: TGTGCCAGTATGACAGGGACGATCATGAACACTGAAGCTTTCTTT.

V usage is TRBV5-5 and J usage is TRBJ2-7, with D tentatively TRBD1 (6 bases). The V end was cut by 4 bases, the J end by 5 bases, with 22 bases between. Germline values: CDR1 SGHKS, CDR2 YYEKEE (reference sequence). This CDR3 is built from 16 residues. The CDR3 region has the DNA TGTGCCAGCAGCCGACAGACCGACAGGTCACGGGACGAGCAGTACTTC. Protein: CASSRQTDRSRDEQYF. Combining the CDR3 with reference TRBV5-5 and TRBJ2-7 gives the whole variable domain DAGVTQSPTHLIKTRGQQVTLRCSPISGHKSVSWYQQVLGQGPQFIFQYYEKEERGRGNFPDRFSARQFPNYSSELNVNALLLGDSALYLCASSRQTDRSRDEQYFGPGTRLTVT.

This clone was detected a few times. Written as DNA, the CDR3 is TGTGCCAGTACCAAGGGGGCAGGGCAGCCCCAGCATTTT. It encodes CASTKGAGQPQHF. The chain has TRBV19 and TRBJ1-5; 7 bases match TRBD1. V was pared by 7 bases and J by 7 bases, with 7 bases of the junction left unmatched. The V gene's germline CDR1 is LNHDA and CDR2 SQIVND (reference sequence). The CDR3 contains 13 residues.

The V gene is TRBV5-1, the J gene TRBJ1-1, with D possibly being TRBD1 (6 bases). This CDR3 region has 16 residues. Germline loops: CDR1 SGHRS, CDR2 YFSETQ. V dropped 0 bases and J dropped 4 bases, with 16 bases sitting between them. The CDR3 here is CASSLGRGGWGTEAFF. CDR3 bases: TGCGCCAGCAGCTTGGGCAGGGGCGGATGGGGCACTGAAGCTTTCTTT.

The chain joins TRBV27 to TRBJ2-7; perhaps TRBD2 as D (6 bases). Trimming took off 3 bases at V and 2 bases at J, with 17 bases between the two ends. The germline CDR1 and CDR2 sequences are MNHEY and SMNVEV (reference sequence). The CDR3 totals 16 residues. Written as DNA, the CDR3 is TGTGCCAGCAGTTTGACTAAACCGGGACTGACCTACGAGCAGTACTTC. Its translation is CASSLTKPGLTYEQYF.

The sample holds one count of this clone. The chain links TRBV28 to TRBJ1-5; 8 bases fit TRBD1. V was clipped by 7 bases and J by 7 bases; unmatched bases: 9. CDR3 length: 14 residues. In germline, CDR1 is MDHEN, CDR2 SYDVKM. In DNA, the CDR3 is TGTGCCAGCACCACAGGACAGGGAAAGCAGCCCCAGCATTTT. This encodes CASTTGQGKQPQHF.

The chain is built from TRBV5-5 and TRBJ2-5; possible D gene TRBD2, 7 bases. This CDR3 is built from 19 residues. Trimming pared 4 bases from V and 1 base from J, leaving 26 bases between. Looked up from germline, CDR1 is SGHKS and CDR2 is YYEKEE (reference sequence). The CDR3 bases are TGTGCCAGCAGCCAAGAAGGACGGGGGGCCGGGCGGGGCCAAGAGACCCAGTACTTC. Translated, it gives CASSQEGRGAGRGQETQYF.

The V call is TRBV19, the J call TRBJ2-3, with 12 bases lining up with TRBD2. V was clipped by 3 bases and J by 2 bases; unmatched bases: 6. Germline CDR1 reads LNHDA; CDR2 reads SQIVND (reference sequence). CDR3 length equals 17 residues. CDR3 protein: CASSISLAGGPTDTQYF. CDR3 DNA: TGTGCCAGTAGTATCTCACTAGCGGGAGGTCCCACAGATACGCAGTATTTT.

The chain couples TRBV7-9 to TRBJ1-2, with 11 bases identical to TRBD1. The CDR3 sequence is 15 residues long. Germline V gene data show CDR1 as SEHNR and CDR2 as FQNEAQ (reference sequence). The V and J ends lost 4 bases and 7 bases, in that order; junction bases with no gene match: 8. The CDR3 DNA reads TGTGCCAGCAGCTACCGTTCCGGGACAGGGGGTGGCTACACCTTC. This encodes CASSYRSGTGGGYTF.

The CDR3 bases are TGTGCCTGGATGGGAGGGGGGCTCTACGAGCAGTACTTC. Translating gives CAWMGGGLYEQYF. V usage is TRBV30 and J usage is TRBJ2-7, with a weak D call TRBD2 (7 bases). The germline CDR1 and CDR2 sequences are GTSNPN and SVGIG (reference sequence). V dropped 4 bases and J dropped 3 bases, with 13 bases sitting between them. The CDR3 spans 13 residues.